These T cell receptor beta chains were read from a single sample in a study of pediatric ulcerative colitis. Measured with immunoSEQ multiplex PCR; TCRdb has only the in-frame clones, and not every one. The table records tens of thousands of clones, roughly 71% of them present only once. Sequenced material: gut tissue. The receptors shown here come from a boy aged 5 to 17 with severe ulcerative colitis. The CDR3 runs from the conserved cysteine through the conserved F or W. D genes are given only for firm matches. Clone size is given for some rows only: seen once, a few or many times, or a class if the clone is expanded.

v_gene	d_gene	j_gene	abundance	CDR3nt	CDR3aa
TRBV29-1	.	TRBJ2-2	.	TGCAGCGTTGGGCGAGAACACCGGGGAGCTGTTTTT	CSVGREHRGAVF
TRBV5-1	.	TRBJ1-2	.	TGCGCCAGCAGCCTGGGGAATGGCTACACCTTC	CASSLGNGYTF
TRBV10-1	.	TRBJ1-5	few	TGCGCCAGCAGTGAGTCTGGGAATCAGCCCCAGCATTTT	CASSESGNQPQHF
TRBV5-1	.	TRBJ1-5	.	TGCGCCAGCAGCGTGGGCCAATATCAGCCCCAGCATTTT	CASSVGQYQPQHF
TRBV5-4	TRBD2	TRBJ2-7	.	TGTGCCAGCAGCCCAGGGACTAGCGGGGGGGCGGACGAGCAGTACTTC	CASSPGTSGGADEQYF
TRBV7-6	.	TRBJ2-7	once	TGTGCCAGCAGCTTAAGCGCAGGCGGGTATGCCTACGAGCAGTACTTC	CASSLSAGGYAYEQYF
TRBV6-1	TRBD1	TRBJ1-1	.	TGTGCCAGCAGTTTGACAGGGGGCGAACTTGAAGCTTTCTTT	CASSLTGGELEAFF
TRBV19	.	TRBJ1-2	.	TGTGCCAGTAGGGGGGAGCGGCAGGCGGCCTATGGCTACACCTTC	CASRGERQAAYGYTF
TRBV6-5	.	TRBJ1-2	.	TGTGCCATCTCCCATGGGGGGGAATATGGCTACACCTTC	CAISHGGEYGYTF
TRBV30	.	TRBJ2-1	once	TGTGCCTGGGAGGGGGGTAAAAATGAGCAGTTCTTC	CAWEGGKNEQFF
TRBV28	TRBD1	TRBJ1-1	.	TGTGCCAGCAGTTTTGAGACAGGGAGGCTCACTGAAGCTTTCTTT	CASSFETGRLTEAFF
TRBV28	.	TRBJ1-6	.	TGTGCCAGCAGTGTGGACGGATTTAATTCACCCCTCCACTTT	CASSVDGFNSPLHF
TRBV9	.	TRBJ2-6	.	TGTGCCAGCAGCCCGCCTTCCGGGGCCAACGTCCTGACTTTC	CASSPPSGANVLTF
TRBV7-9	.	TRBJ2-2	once	TGTGCCAGCAGCTTAGGGACGTGGAGGGGGCGAGGCACCGGGGAGCTGTTTTTT	CASSLGTWRGRGTGELFF
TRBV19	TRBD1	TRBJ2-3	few	TGTGCCAGTAGGAAACAGACAGGGAGCACAGATACGCAGTATTTT	CASRKQTGSTDTQYF
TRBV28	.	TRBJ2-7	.	TGTGCCAGCGACCAGTCCGGGGGATCTTACGAGCAGTACTTC	CASDQSGGSYEQYF
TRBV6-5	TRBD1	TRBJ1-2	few	TGTGCCAGCAGTTGGGGACAGGGCGGCTATGGCTACACCTTC	CASSWGQGGYGYTF
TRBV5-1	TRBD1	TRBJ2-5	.	TGCGCCAGCAGCATCAACCCAACAGGGGCCGGGGAGACCCAGTACTTC	CASSINPTGAGETQYF